The TCR beta chain under discussion was sequenced for a study of T cell responses to AZD1222 COVID-19 vaccine. Study as a whole: It was second doses at about 4 or about 12 weeks that were pooled.

Whole-study findings and limits: Nearly half of the spike-specific TCRs reportedly recognize variant regions that carry no mutations. The donor group comprised mostly white British people and more females; the analysis possibly underestimated clonal diversity. Scientists sampled the repertoires only once the peak T cell response had passed.

As regards this clone: Antigen specificity is unknown.

Here immunoSEQ multiplex PCR was the method, and the copy in TCRdb shows in-frame clones only, minus some. This sample has 120,000 to 150,000 clones, with more than 85% found just once. CDR1 and CDR2 from the germline V gene are GTSNPN and SVGIG (reference sequence). This CDR3 is built from 15 residues. J lost 2 bases, V lost 5 bases, and 5 bases had no gene match. Sequenced material: peripheral blood, taken on day 0 of AZD1222 vaccination. The source is an adult in good health. The chain has TRBV30 and TRBJ2-2; TRBD2 matches at 10 bases. The DNA for the CDR3 is TGTGCCTGGGGAGGGACTAGCGCAAACACCGGGGAGCTGTTTTTT. Protein sequence: CAWGGTSANTGELFF.